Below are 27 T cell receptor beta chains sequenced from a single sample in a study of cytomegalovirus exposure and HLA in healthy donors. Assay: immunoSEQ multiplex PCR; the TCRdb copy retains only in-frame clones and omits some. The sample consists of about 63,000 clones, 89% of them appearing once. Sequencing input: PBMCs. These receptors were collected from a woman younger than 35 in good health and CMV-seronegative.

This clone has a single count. CDR3 in DNA: TGTGCCAGCGGGAGGACAGGGGGCGATGGCAACCATGGTTCGAACACCGGGGAGCTGTTTTTT. Its protein product is CASGRTGGDGNHGSNTGELFF. This sequence joins TRBV2 and TRBJ2-2, with 11 bases matching TRBD1. The trim removed 8 bases at V and 0 bases at J, leaving 20 bases unmatched. CDR1 is SNHLY, CDR2 FYNNEI, per germline. CDR3 length: 21 residues.

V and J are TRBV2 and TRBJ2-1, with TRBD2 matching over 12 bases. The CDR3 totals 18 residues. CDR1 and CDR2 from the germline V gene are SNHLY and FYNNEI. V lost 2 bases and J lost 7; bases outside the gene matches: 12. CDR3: CASSEWGPGLAGINEQFF. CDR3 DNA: TGTGCCAGCAGTGAATGGGGGCCCGGACTAGCGGGGATTAATGAGCAGTTCTTC. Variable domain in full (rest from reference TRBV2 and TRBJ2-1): EPEVTQTPSHQVTQMGQEVILRCVPISNHLYFYWYRQILGQKVEFLVSFYNNEISEKSEIFDDQFSVERPDGSNFTLKIRSTKLEDSAMYFCASSEWGPGLAGINEQFFGPGTRLTVL.

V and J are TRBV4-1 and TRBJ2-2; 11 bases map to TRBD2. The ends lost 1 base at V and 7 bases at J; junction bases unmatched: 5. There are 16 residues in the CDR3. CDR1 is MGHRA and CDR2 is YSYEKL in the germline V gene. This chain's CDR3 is CASSQVSGRANGELFF. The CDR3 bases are TGCGCCAGCAGCCAAGTTAGCGGGAGGGCAAACGGGGAGCTGTTTTTT.

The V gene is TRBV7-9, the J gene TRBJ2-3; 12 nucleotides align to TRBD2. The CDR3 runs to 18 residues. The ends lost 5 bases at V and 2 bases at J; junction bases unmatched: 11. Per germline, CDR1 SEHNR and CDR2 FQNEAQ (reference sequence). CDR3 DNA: TGTGCCAGCAGCCCTTCCCGCCTAGCGGGAGGGGACACAGATACGCAGTATTTT. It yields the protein CASSPSRLAGGDTDTQYF.

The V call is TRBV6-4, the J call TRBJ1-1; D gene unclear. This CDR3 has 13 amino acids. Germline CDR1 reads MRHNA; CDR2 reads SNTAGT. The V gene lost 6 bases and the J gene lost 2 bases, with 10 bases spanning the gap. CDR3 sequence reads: CASSQQINTEAFF. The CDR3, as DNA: TGTGCCAGCAGCCAACAGATTAACACTGAAGCTTTCTTT.

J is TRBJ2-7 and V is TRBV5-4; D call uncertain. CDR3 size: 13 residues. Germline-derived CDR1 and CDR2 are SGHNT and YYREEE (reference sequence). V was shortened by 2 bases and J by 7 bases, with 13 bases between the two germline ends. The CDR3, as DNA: TGTGCCAGCAGCTTAACTCTATCCGGGGAGCAGTACTTC. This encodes CASSLTLSGEQYF. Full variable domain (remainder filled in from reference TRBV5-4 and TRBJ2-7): ETGVTQSPTHLIKTRGQQVTLRCSSQSGHNTVSWYQQALGQGPQFIFQYYREEENGRGNFPPRFSGLQFPNYSSELNVNALELDDSALYLCASSLTLSGEQYFGPGTRLTVT.

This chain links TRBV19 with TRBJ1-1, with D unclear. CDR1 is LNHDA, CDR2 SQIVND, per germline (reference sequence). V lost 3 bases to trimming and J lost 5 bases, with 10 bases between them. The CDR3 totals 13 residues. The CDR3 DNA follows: TGTGCCAGTAGTATCAACGCTAGGACTGAAGCTTTCTTT. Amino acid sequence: CASSINARTEAFF.

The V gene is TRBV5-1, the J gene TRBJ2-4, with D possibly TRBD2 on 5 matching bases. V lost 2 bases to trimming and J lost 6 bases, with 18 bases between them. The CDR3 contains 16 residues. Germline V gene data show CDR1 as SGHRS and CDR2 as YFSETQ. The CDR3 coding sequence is TGCGCCAGCAGCTTTAACCCGGACCCGAGGGTAAACATTCAGTACTTC. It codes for CASSFNPDPRVNIQYF.

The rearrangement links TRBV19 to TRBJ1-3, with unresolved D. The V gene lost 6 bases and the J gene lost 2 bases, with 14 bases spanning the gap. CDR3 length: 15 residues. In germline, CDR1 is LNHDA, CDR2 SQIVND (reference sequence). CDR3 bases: TGTGCCAGTAGCCATGTGACTACGCCTGGAAACACCATATATTTT. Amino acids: CASSHVTTPGNTIYF.

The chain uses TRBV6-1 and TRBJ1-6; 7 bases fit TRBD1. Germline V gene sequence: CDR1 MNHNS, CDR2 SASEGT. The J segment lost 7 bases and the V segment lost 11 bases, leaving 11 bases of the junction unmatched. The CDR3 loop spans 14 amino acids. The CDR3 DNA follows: TGTGCCTCCCATAGGGGACAGCTAAATTCACCCCTCCACTTT. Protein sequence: CASHRGQLNSPLHF.

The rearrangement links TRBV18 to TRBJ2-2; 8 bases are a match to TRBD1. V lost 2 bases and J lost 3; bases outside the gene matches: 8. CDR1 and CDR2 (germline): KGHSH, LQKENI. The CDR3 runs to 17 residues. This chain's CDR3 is CASSPNVRQGYTGELFF. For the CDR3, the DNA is TGTGCCAGCTCACCAAATGTGAGACAGGGGTACACCGGGGAGCTGTTTTTT. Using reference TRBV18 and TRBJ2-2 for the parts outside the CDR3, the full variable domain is NAGVMQNPRHLVRRRGQEARLRCSPMKGHSHVYWYRQLPEEGLKFMVYLQKENIIDESGMPKERFSAEFPKEGPSILRIQQVVRGDSAAYFCASSPNVRQGYTGELFFGEGSRLTVL.

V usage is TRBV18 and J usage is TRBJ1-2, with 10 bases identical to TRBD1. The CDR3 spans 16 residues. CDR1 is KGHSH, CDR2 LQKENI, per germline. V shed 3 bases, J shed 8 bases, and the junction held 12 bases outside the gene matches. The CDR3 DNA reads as TGTGCCAGCTCACCTTCGGTCGGGACAGGGGCGAGAGGCTACACCTTC. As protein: CASSPSVGTGARGYTF.

CDR3 amino acids: CASSHSPGTGLNEQFF. DNA of the CDR3: TGTGCCAGCAGTCATTCCCCCGGGACAGGGCTTAATGAGCAGTTCTTC. The gene calls are TRBV7-9 and TRBJ2-1; 9 nucleotides line up with TRBD1. Germline CDR1 is SEHNR and CDR2 is FQNEAQ (reference sequence). V was clipped by 6 bases and J by 7 bases; unmatched bases: 13. The CDR3 extends over 16 amino acids.

CDR3 DNA sequence: TGTGCCAGCTCACTTTCCAAGAGTAACTATGGCTACACCTTC. Amino acids: CASSLSKSNYGYTF. This chain joins TRBV18 and TRBJ1-2; unclear D gene. The CDR3 is 14 amino acids. Trimming took 4 bases from V and 1 from J, leaving 10 bases between them. Germline V CDR1 and CDR2: KGHSH, LQKENI.

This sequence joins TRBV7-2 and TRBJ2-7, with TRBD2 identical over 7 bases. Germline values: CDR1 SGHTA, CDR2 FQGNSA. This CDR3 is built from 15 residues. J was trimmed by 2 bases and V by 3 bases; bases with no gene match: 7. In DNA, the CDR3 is TGTGCCAGCAGCTTGGGCAGCGGGGCCACCTACGAGCAGTACTTC. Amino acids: CASSLGSGATYEQYF.

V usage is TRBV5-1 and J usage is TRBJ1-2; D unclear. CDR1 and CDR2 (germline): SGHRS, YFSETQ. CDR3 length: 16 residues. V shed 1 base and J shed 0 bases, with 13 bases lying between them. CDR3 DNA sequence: TGCGCCAGCAGCTTGTTTAGCGCCCGATCTAACTATGGCTACACCTTC. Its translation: CASSLFSARSNYGYTF.

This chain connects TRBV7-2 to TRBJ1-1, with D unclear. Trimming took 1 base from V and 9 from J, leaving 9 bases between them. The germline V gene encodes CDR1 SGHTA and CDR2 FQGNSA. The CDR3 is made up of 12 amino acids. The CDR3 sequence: CASSLVTGKAFF. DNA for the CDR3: TGTGCCAGCAGCTTAGTAACCGGGAAAGCTTTCTTT.

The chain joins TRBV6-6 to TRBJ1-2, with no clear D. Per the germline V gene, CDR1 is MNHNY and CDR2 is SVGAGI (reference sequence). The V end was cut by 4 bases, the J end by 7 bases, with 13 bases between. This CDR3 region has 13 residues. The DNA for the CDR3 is TGTGCCAGCAGTTTAGCCGCGAACGGTGGCTACACCTTC. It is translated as CASSLAANGGYTF.

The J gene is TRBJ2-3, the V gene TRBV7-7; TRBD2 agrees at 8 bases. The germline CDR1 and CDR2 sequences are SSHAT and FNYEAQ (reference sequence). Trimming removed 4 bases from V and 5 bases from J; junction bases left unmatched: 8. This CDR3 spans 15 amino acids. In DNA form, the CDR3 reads TGTGCCAGCAGCTCGAGCGGGAGTATAGGAGATACGCAGTATTTT. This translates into CASSSSGSIGDTQYF.

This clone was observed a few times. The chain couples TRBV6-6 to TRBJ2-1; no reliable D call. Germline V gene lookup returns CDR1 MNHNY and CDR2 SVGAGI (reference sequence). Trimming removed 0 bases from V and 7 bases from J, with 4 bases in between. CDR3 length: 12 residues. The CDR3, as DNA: TGTGCCAGCAGTTACTCCTTGAATGAGCAGTTCTTC. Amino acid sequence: CASSYSLNEQFF.

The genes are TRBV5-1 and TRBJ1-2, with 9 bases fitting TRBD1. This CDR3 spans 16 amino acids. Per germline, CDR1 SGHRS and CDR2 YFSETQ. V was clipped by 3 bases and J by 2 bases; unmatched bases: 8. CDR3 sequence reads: CASSSTLGQGNYGYTF. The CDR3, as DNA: TGCGCCAGCAGCTCAACCCTGGGACAGGGAAACTATGGCTACACCTTC.

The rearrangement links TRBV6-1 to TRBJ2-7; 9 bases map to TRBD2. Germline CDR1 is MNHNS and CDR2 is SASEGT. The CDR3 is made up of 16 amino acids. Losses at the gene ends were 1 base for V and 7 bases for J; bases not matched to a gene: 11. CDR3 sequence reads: CASSEESGLAPREQYF. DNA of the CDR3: TGTGCCAGCAGTGAAGAATCGGGACTAGCTCCTCGGGAGCAGTACTTC.

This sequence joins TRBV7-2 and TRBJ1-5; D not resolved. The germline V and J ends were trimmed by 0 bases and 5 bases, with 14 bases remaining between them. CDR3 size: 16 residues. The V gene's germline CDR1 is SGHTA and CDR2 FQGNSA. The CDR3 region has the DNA TGTGCCAGCAGCTTAGCGGCAGCCCAGAGGCATCAGCCCCAGCATTTT. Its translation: CASSLAAAQRHQPQHF.

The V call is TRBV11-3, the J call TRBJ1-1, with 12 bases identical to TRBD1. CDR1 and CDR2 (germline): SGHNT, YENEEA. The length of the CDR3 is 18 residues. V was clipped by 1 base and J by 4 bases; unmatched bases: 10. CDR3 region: CASSLVGTGGFASTEAFF. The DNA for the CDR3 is TGTGCCAGCAGCTTAGTTGGGACAGGGGGCTTTGCAAGCACTGAAGCTTTCTTT.

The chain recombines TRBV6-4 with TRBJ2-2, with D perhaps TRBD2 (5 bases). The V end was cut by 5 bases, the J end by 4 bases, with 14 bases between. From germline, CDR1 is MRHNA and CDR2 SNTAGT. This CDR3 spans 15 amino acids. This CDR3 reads CASSYGDPGTGELFF. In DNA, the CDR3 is TGTGCCAGCAGTTACGGGGATCCCGGCACCGGGGAGCTGTTTTTT.

In DNA, the CDR3 is TGTGCCAGCAGTGCCCCAGGGAGGACTGAAGCTTTCTTT. It translates to CASSAPGRTEAFF. The chain couples TRBV6-1 to TRBJ1-1, with a tentative D call TRBD1 (5 bases). Deletions cut 4 bases from V and 5 bases from J, with 11 bases between. CDR3 length: 13 amino acids. Germline V gene sequence: CDR1 MNHNS, CDR2 SASEGT.

This chain's CDR3 is CASSRSLSGEQETQYF. The CDR3 region has the DNA TGTGCCAGCTCACGATCATTATCGGGGGAGCAAGAGACCCAGTACTTC. This chain connects TRBV18 to TRBJ2-5, with a tentative D call TRBD2 (6 bases). The CDR3 loop spans 16 amino acids. Germline-derived CDR1 and CDR2 are KGHSH and LQKENI. V lost 4 bases, J lost 2 bases, and 17 bases lay in between.